This T cell receptor beta chain was recovered during a study of shared clonotypes between healthy human individuals. The germline V gene encodes CDR1 KGHSH and CDR2 LQKENI. CDR3 length equals 15 residues. V was pared by 2 bases and J by 4 bases, with 14 bases between. As defined, naive CD8 cells were CD45RO-negative and positively selected for CCR7, with terminally differentiated effector memory CD45RA+ cells excluded. Deep level was the assay's run setting. Assay used: immunoSEQ multiplex PCR; TCRdb lists only in-frame clones, some missing. The data contain about 2.1 million clones, 85% to 95% of them singletons.

Material: naive CD8+ T cells from PBMCs. The TCR was taken from a man younger than 30 in good health. Some clones in this sample may be carry-over from other donors' samples. The chain links TRBV18 to TRBJ1-2; the D gene is possibly TRBD1 (6 bases). CDR3 loop: CASSPDKATGYGYTF. The DNA for the CDR3 is TGTGCCAGCTCACCAGACAAGGCGACAGGCTATGGCTACACCTTC.